The 17 T cell receptor beta chains given below trace back to one sample, sequenced in a study of blood T cell repertoires in COVID-19. Sequenced by immunoSEQ multiplex PCR; TCRdb stores in-frame clones only, minus some. The data contain about 200,000 clones, 85% to 90% of them singletons. The sequenced sample was PBMCs or T cells enriched from blood (not recorded which). The source of these receptors is a woman aged 40 to 49 in a cohort exposed to, infected with or recovered from COVID-19 (not recorded which).

The chain carries TRBV5-1 and TRBJ2-5; a weak D match, TRBD1 (6 bases). V was trimmed by 3 bases and J by 5 bases, leaving 14 bases between them. The CDR3 extends over 14 amino acids. Germline V gene data show CDR1 as SGHRS and CDR2 as YFSETQ. The CDR3 spells CASSSVQGGETQYF. CDR3 bases: TGCGCCAGCAGCTCGGTACAGGGTGGGGAGACCCAGTACTTC.

This rearrangement joins TRBV27 to TRBJ2-3, with D perhaps matching TRBD1 (6 bases). CDR1 is MNHEY and CDR2 is SMNVEV in the germline V gene (reference sequence). There are 15 residues in the CDR3. Trimming removed 5 bases from V and 2 bases from J, with 14 bases in between. CDR3 DNA sequence: TGTGCCAGCAGTGTAGGGACACTGTACACAGATACGCAGTATTTT. This translates into CASSVGTLYTDTQYF.

The V call is TRBV5-1, the J call TRBJ2-1; 7 nucleotides line up with TRBD2. The CDR3 contains 14 residues. Trimming took 1 base from V and 7 from J; bases not matched to a gene: 5. Germline CDR1 is SGHRS and CDR2 is YFSETQ. CDR3 protein: CASSLTGGVNEQFF. The CDR3 bases are TGCGCCAGCAGCTTGACGGGGGGTGTAAATGAGCAGTTCTTC.

The chain couples TRBV5-1 to TRBJ1-6, with D perhaps TRBD1 (6 bases). Germline V gene sequence: CDR1 SGHRS, CDR2 YFSETQ. Deletions cut 1 base from V and 4 bases from J, with 15 bases between. This CDR3 has 17 amino acids. The CDR3 DNA is TGCGCCAGCAGCTTGCCCAGGGGCTCGCCTTATAATTCACCCCTCCACTTT. Protein: CASSLPRGSPYNSPLHF.

CDR3 nucleotide sequence: TGTGCCAGCAGCGCCGGGGGACAGCGCAACGTCCTGACTTTC. It yields the protein CASSAGGQRNVLTF. This rearrangement joins TRBV9 to TRBJ2-6, with D perhaps TRBD1 (7 bases). The CDR3 consists of 14 residues. Germline lookup yields CDR1 SGDLS and CDR2 YYNGEE. V lost 3 bases and J lost 9, with 13 bases in between.

The V and J genes are TRBV12-5 and TRBJ2-4; 7 nucleotides agree with TRBD1. The CDR3 is 15 residues long. Looked up from germline, CDR1 is LGHNT and CDR2 is FRNRAP. V was pared by 6 bases and J by 8 bases, with 13 bases of the junction left unmatched. CDR3 DNA sequence: TGTGCTAGTGGATCTGCTGACAGGGATTTGGACATTCAGTACTTC. It translates to CASGSADRDLDIQYF.

This rearrangement joins TRBV9 to TRBJ2-7, with D possibly being TRBD2 (6 bases). Germline assignment: CDR1 SGDLS and CDR2 YYNGEE. This CDR3 is 15 amino acids long. Trimming pared 6 bases from V and 2 bases from J, leaving 18 bases between. DNA for the CDR3: TGTGCCAGCACCCTGGGGACTTCCGCAGCCTACGAGCAGTACTTC. This sequence encodes CASTLGTSAAYEQYF.

The V call is TRBV7-6, the J call TRBJ2-3; D possibly corresponds to TRBD1 (7 bases). Germline assignment: CDR1 SGHVS and CDR2 FNYEAQ. V dropped 1 base and J dropped 0 bases, with 11 bases sitting between them. This CDR3 is built from 16 residues. CDR3 residues: CASSLEAGGSTDTQYF. The CDR3 DNA sequence: TGTGCCAGCAGCTTAGAGGCAGGGGGGAGCACAGATACGCAGTATTTT.

The chain's CDR3 is CASSQGGWGGYTF. For the CDR3, the DNA is TGTGCCAGCAGTCAAGGGGGATGGGGTGGCTACACCTTC. V is TRBV25-1 and J is TRBJ1-2; TRBD1 is a possible D gene (6 bases). There are 13 residues in the CDR3. Germline CDR1 reads MGHDK; CDR2 reads SYGVNS. V was shortened by 5 bases and J by 7 bases, with 14 bases between the two germline ends.

The chain has TRBV9 and TRBJ2-1; 13 bases agree with TRBD2. The trim removed 0 bases at V and 1 base at J, leaving 4 bases unmatched. The germline V gene has CDR1 SGDLS and CDR2 YYNGEE. The CDR3 has 18 residues. CDR3 loop: CASSVDRTSGRSYNEQFF. The CDR3 DNA follows: TGTGCCAGCAGCGTAGACCGGACTAGCGGGAGATCCTACAATGAGCAGTTCTTC.

This clone has only a few counts. The chain couples TRBV7-2 to TRBJ1-2; possibly TRBD1 for D (5 bases). V dropped 5 bases and J dropped 7 bases, with 14 bases sitting between them. From germline, CDR1 is SGHTA and CDR2 FQGNSA. CDR3 size: 13 residues. CDR3 amino acids: CASSVDSRSGYTF. The CDR3, as DNA: TGTGCCAGCAGCGTCGACAGCCGCTCTGGCTACACCTTC.

V gene TRBV28 combines with J gene TRBJ2-7; the match to TRBD2 covers 8 bases. The CDR3 contains 15 residues. V lost 4 bases and J lost 6; bases outside the gene matches: 11. Germline values: CDR1 MDHEN, CDR2 SYDVKM. CDR3 DNA: TGTGCCAGCAGTTGGAGTGCCAGCGGGAGAGGCGAGCAGTACTTC. It specifies CASSWSASGRGEQYF.

CDR3 DNA: TGTGCCAGCAGTGTCGGGACCGGGACTTGGGTTTGGGATGAGCAGTTCTTC. As protein: CASSVGTGTWVWDEQFF. This chain links TRBV2 with TRBJ2-1; the D gene is possibly TRBD2 (6 bases). V dropped 4 bases and J dropped 8 bases, with 24 bases sitting between them. The CDR3 has 17 amino acids. The germline V gene encodes CDR1 SNHLY and CDR2 FYNNEI.

To note about this clone: The sample carries other DNA sequences with the same CDR3. The CDR3 here is CASSDQGSGYEQYF. The CDR3 coding sequence is TGTGCCAGCAGTGATCAGGGGTCGGGCTACGAGCAGTACTTC. The V call is TRBV2, the J call TRBJ2-7; maybe TRBD1 (6 bases). Trimming cost V 3 bases and J 3 bases, with 12 bases left between them. Germline CDR1 SNHLY, CDR2 FYNNEI. The CDR3 length is 14 residues.

This clone occurred a few times. This sequence joins TRBV6-1 and TRBJ1-2, with 7 positions matching TRBD1. Trimming at V came to 1 base and at J to 3 bases, leaving 8 bases not matched to a gene. CDR1 MNHNS and CDR2 SASEGT come from the germline V gene. CDR3 length: 16 residues. CDR3 in DNA: TGTGCCAGCAGTGAAGGGCCGCTTCAGGGGGACTATGGCTACACCTTC. This encodes CASSEGPLQGDYGYTF.

The chain recombines TRBV9 with TRBJ1-5; 7 bases fit TRBD1. This CDR3 contains 15 residues. Germline CDR1 and CDR2: SGDLS and YYNGEE. J gave up 3 bases and V 4 bases, and 7 bases lay outside the gene matches. CDR3 region: CASSSTGTANQPQHF. The CDR3 DNA reads as TGTGCCAGCAGCTCCACCGGGACAGCCAATCAGCCCCAGCATTTT.

The chain employs TRBV13 and TRBJ2-3; no clear D gene. The CDR3 runs 14 residues. Trimming took off 2 bases at V and 1 base at J, with 7 bases between the two ends. CDR1 and CDR2 from the germline V gene are PRHDT and FYEKMQ (reference sequence). The CDR3 DNA sequence: TGTGCCAGCAGCTTAAAGCCCCGCACAGATACGCAGTATTTT. Translated: CASSLKPRTDTQYF.